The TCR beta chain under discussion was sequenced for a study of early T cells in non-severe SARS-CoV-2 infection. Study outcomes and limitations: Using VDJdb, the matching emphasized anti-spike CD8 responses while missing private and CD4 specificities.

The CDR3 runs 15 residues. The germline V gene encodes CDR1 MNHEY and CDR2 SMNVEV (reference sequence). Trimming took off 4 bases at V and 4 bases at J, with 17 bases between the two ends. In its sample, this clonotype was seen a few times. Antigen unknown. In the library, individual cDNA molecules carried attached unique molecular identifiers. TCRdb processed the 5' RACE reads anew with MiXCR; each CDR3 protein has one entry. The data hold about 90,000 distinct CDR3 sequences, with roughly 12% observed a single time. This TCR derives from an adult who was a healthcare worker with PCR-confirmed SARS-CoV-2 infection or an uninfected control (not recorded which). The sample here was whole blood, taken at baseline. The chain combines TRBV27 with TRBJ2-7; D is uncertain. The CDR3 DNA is TGTGCCAGCAGTTCAATGCCGGCGGTAACTTACGAGCAGTACTTC. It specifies CASSSMPAVTYEQYF.